The following is a TCR beta chain sequence with its context. Through a sample-barcoded 5' primer and a J-beta primer mix, a second PCR was run for roughly 6 to 12 cycles. A template-switch adaptor with 12 random nucleotides tagged each cDNA molecule. TCRdb re-derived calls from the 5' RACE reads in MiXCR, one entry per CDR3 protein. The data contain under 1,100,000 distinct CDR3 sequences, about 23% of them singletons. The data stem from a study of blood T cells in healthy people across ages. The germline V gene encodes CDR1 MRHNA and CDR2 SNTAGT. This CDR3 is 13 amino acids long. The V end lost 6 bases, the J end lost 3 bases, and 11 bases lay between the germline ends. Total RNA, at least 6 micrograms per sample, was extracted from PBMCs. This sample was also put to use in a study of T cells of mothers and their children. That paper adds: Study donors consisted of a few healthy Caucasian mothers and their six children. Each mother gave over 9.5 million TCR beta CDR3 reads; each child, several million.

V usage is TRBV6-4 and J usage is TRBJ1-1; D is ambiguous. The TCR was taken from a girl aged 2 to 10 in good health. Sample: blood. CDR3 residues: CASRIAGDTEAFF. The CDR3, as DNA: TGTGCCAGCAGAATCGCAGGAGACACTGAAGCTTTCTTT.